Listed here are 27 T cell receptor beta chains from one sample, sequenced in a study of Siglec-9 on CD8 T cells in melanoma. The table came from immunoSEQ multiplex PCR; TCRdb's copy has only in-frame clones and leaves some out. The sample carries 36,000 or so clones, approximately 83% recorded once. The sample consisted of Siglec-9- CD8+ T cells sorted from blood. Source of these receptors: a human donor in good health.

J is TRBJ2-7 and V is TRBV10-3; 9 nucleotides agree with TRBD2. The V gene's germline CDR1 is ENHRY and CDR2 SYGVKD. Losses at the gene ends were 3 bases for V and 1 base for J; bases not matched to a gene: 1. The CDR3 consists of 14 residues. The DNA of the CDR3 is TGTGCCATCAGTGAAGCGGGGGGATCCTACGAGCAGTACTTC. Translation: CAISEAGGSYEQYF.

V usage is TRBV6-9 and J usage is TRBJ2-7; TRBD2 might be the D (6 bases). The V end lost 3 bases, the J end lost 2 bases, and 14 bases lay between the germline ends. The CDR3 has 15 residues. The germline gives CDR1 MNHGY, CDR2 SVAAGI. The CDR3 loop is CASSYQTRPPYEQYF. The CDR3 region has the DNA TGTGCCAGCAGTTACCAGACTAGACCCCCCTACGAGCAGTACTTC.

The chain is built from TRBV19 and TRBJ1-1, with D maybe TRBD1 (5 bases). Trimming removed 9 bases at V and 1 base at J, with 18 bases between. Looked up from germline, CDR1 is LNHDA and CDR2 is SQIVND (reference sequence). There are 15 residues in the CDR3. The CDR3 loop is CASRLPQGPNTEAFF. For the CDR3, the DNA is TGTGCCAGCAGACTCCCTCAGGGCCCGAACACTGAAGCTTTCTTT.

The chain links TRBV28 to TRBJ2-7; possible D gene TRBD1, 5 bases. Looked up from germline, CDR1 is MDHEN and CDR2 is SYDVKM. V shed 1 base and J shed 1 base, with 8 bases lying between them. This CDR3 contains 14 residues. The CDR3 loop reads CASSLFRQSYEQYF. The CDR3 DNA reads as TGTGCCAGCAGTTTATTTCGACAGTCCTACGAGCAGTACTTC. The whole variable domain, remainder taken from reference TRBV28 and TRBJ2-7, is DVKVTQSSRYLVKRTGEKVFLECVQDMDHENMFWYRQDPGLGLRLIYFSYDVKMKEKGDIPEGYSVSREKKERFSLILESASTNQTSMYLCASSLFRQSYEQYFGPGTRLTVT.

This rearrangement joins TRBV7-6 to TRBJ2-3, with 13 bases lining up with TRBD2. The ends lost 3 bases at V and 4 bases at J; junction bases unmatched: 4. The CDR3 length is 16 residues. Germline V lookup: CDR1 SGHVS, CDR2 FNYEAQ. The CDR3 region has the DNA TGTGCCAGCAGCTTTTGGACTAGCGGGGGTGCAGATACGCAGTATTTT. It specifies CASSFWTSGGADTQYF. The whole variable domain, filled in from reference TRBV7-6 and TRBJ2-3, reads GAGVSQSPRYKVTKRGQDVALRCDPISGHVSLYWYRQALGQGPEFLTYFNYEAQQDKSGLPNDRFSAERPEGSISTLTIQRTEQRDSAMYRCASSFWTSGGADTQYFGPGTRLTVL.

This chain connects TRBV19 to TRBJ2-1; maybe TRBD2 (6 bases). V was clipped by 6 bases and J by 4 bases, with 13 bases between them. This CDR3 is built from 14 residues. The germline gives CDR1 LNHDA, CDR2 SQIVND (reference sequence). The CDR3 region has the DNA TGTGCCAGTAGGCCGGGACTTGGTTACAATGAGCAGTTCTTC. Its translation is CASRPGLGYNEQFF.

This chain uses TRBV10-3 with TRBJ1-2; 9 positions agree with TRBD1. From germline, CDR1 is ENHRY and CDR2 SYGVKD. The CDR3 is made up of 13 amino acids. J lost 6 bases, V lost 11 bases, and 10 bases had no gene match. CDR3: CAVRDRANDGYTF. For the CDR3, the DNA is TGTGCCGTAAGGGACAGGGCGAATGATGGCTACACCTTC.

The gene calls are TRBV27 and TRBJ2-7; the match to TRBD2 covers 8 bases. Per germline, CDR1 MNHEY and CDR2 SMNVEV (reference sequence). This CDR3 is 14 amino acids long. Germline trimming cut 7 bases from V and 2 bases from J; bases unmatched to any gene: 7. As DNA, the CDR3 is TGTGCCAGCATGCCAGCGGGAGAGACCTACGAGCAGTACTTC. Translation gives CASMPAGETYEQYF.

The chain has TRBV30 and TRBJ2-2; D not certain. The CDR3 spans 13 residues. Germline V gene lookup returns CDR1 GTSNPN and CDR2 SVGIG (reference sequence). Trimming pared 0 bases from V and 3 bases from J, leaving 5 bases between. The CDR3 nucleotides are TGTGCCTGGAGTGTAATATACACCGGGGAGCTGTTTTTT. Its translation is CAWSVIYTGELFF.

This clone was detected only once. This chain links TRBV13 with TRBJ2-3, with 10 bases identical to TRBD2. Germline CDR1 and CDR2: PRHDT and FYEKMQ (reference sequence). Trimming at V came to 5 bases and at J to 1 base, leaving 3 bases not matched to a gene. This CDR3 has 15 amino acids. CDR3 protein: CASSLLAGGTDTQYF. The CDR3, as DNA: TGTGCCAGCAGCCTCCTAGCGGGGGGCACAGATACGCAGTATTTT.

This chain joins TRBV11-2 and TRBJ2-3; D not resolved. The CDR3 length is 13 residues. CDR1 is SGHAT and CDR2 is FQNNGV in the germline V gene. V was pared by 0 bases and J by 10 bases, with 11 bases between. The CDR3 DNA sequence: TGTGCCAGCAGCTTAGATTTCACGGGCTCGCAGTATTTT. Protein: CASSLDFTGSQYF.

The chain employs TRBV9 and TRBJ2-4, with TRBD1 as a possible D gene (5 bases). From germline, CDR1 is SGDLS and CDR2 YYNGEE. Trimming took 4 bases from V and 8 from J, leaving 22 bases between them. The CDR3 is 16 residues long. The CDR3 sequence is CASSPGQLLYRDIQYF. Written as DNA, the CDR3 is TGTGCCAGCAGCCCCGGACAACTTCTTTACCGGGACATTCAGTACTTC.

This chain joins TRBV6-4 and TRBJ2-3; no reliable D call. CDR1 and CDR2 (germline): MRHNA, SNTAGT. Trimming stripped 3 bases from V and 5 bases from J, with 9 bases between. The CDR3 has 13 amino acids. In nucleotides, the CDR3 is TGTGCCAGCAGTGAGGGTGAAAAAGATACGCAGTATTTT. Amino acids: CASSEGEKDTQYF.

The chain couples TRBV10-3 to TRBJ2-1, with 8 bases lining up with TRBD1. The CDR3 totals 15 residues. The V gene's germline CDR1 is ENHRY and CDR2 SYGVKD. Unmatched junction bases numbered 11, after V lost 3 bases and J lost 10 bases. For the CDR3, the DNA is TGTGCCATCAGTGACATACGCCAGACAGGGGAGGAGCAGTTCTTC. It yields the protein CAISDIRQTGEEQFF.

This chain connects TRBV4-1 to TRBJ2-5; perhaps D is TRBD1 or TRBD2 (5 bases each). Trimming cost V 1 base and J 0 bases, with 12 bases left between them. CDR3 size: 16 residues. Germline-derived CDR1 and CDR2 are MGHRA and YSYEKL. The chain's CDR3 is CASSQGGNRYQETQYF. The CDR3 nucleotides are TGCGCCAGCAGCCAAGGAGGGAACAGGTACCAAGAGACCCAGTACTTC.

The V and J genes are TRBV27 and TRBJ2-7, with a weak D call TRBD2 (6 bases). With 2 bases removed from V and 5 bases from J, the gap between germline ends came to 10 bases. This CDR3 is 13 amino acids long. Per germline, CDR1 MNHEY and CDR2 SMNVEV (reference sequence). The CDR3 here is CASSLNGGDEQYF. The CDR3 coding sequence is TGTGCCAGCAGTTTAAATGGCGGGGACGAGCAGTACTTC.

As for this clone: Other DNA sequences in the same sample also yield this CDR3. The rearrangement uses TRBV7-9 and TRBJ1-2; 7 bases align to TRBD1. This CDR3 contains 14 residues. CDR1 and CDR2 (germline): SEHNR, FQNEAQ (reference sequence). The junction had 4 bases not matched to a gene; V was cut back by 4 bases and J by 2 bases. The CDR3: CASSSGQTNYGYTF. The DNA of the CDR3 is TGTGCCAGCAGCTCGGGACAGACCAACTATGGCTACACCTTC.

This chain links TRBV28 with TRBJ2-1; maybe TRBD2 (6 bases). V lost 4 bases and J 0 bases, leaving 16 bases between the germline ends. The length of the CDR3 is 17 residues. Germline CDR1 reads MDHEN; CDR2 reads SYDVKM. The CDR3 coding sequence is TGTGCCAGCAGTTCCACCCCGGGACTCGACTCCTACAATGAGCAGTTCTTC. This encodes CASSSTPGLDSYNEQFF.

The gene calls are TRBV7-2 and TRBJ1-2, with TRBD1 as a possible D gene (5 bases). V lost 0 bases to trimming and J lost 7 bases, with 9 bases between them. The CDR3 runs 13 residues. Germline values: CDR1 SGHTA, CDR2 FQGNSA. The CDR3 protein is CASSLALRGGYTF. CDR3 DNA sequence: TGTGCCAGCAGCTTAGCGCTTAGGGGTGGCTACACCTTC.

The V gene is TRBV9, the J gene TRBJ2-7; the match to TRBD1 covers 11 bases. V dropped 0 bases and J dropped 0; count of bases not matched to a gene: 11. The CDR3 runs to 19 residues. Looked up from germline, CDR1 is SGDLS and CDR2 is YYNGEE. The CDR3 loop reads CASSVGGQGVVPDSYEQYF. DNA of the CDR3: TGTGCCAGCAGCGTAGGGGGACAGGGGGTTGTCCCCGACTCCTACGAGCAGTACTTC.

This clone was counted only a few times. V gene TRBV19 combines with J gene TRBJ1-5; TRBD1 aligns across 8 bases. This CDR3 has 15 amino acids. J was trimmed by 7 bases and V by 4 bases; bases with no gene match: 9. CDR1 LNHDA and CDR2 SQIVND come from the germline V gene (reference sequence). Here the CDR3 reads CASSKGQVIEQPQHF. CDR3 nucleotide sequence: TGTGCCAGTAGTAAGGGACAGGTAATCGAACAGCCCCAGCATTTT.

V and J are TRBV6-4 and TRBJ2-1; D tentatively reads TRBD1 or TRBD2 (5 bases each). The CDR3 is 16 amino acids. Germline loops: CDR1 MRHNA, CDR2 SNTAGT. Trimming took off 3 bases at V and 0 bases at J, with 12 bases between the two ends. CDR3 DNA sequence: TGTGCCAGCAGTGATGAGGGGACGAGCTCCTACAATGAGCAGTTCTTC. Amino acid sequence: CASSDEGTSSYNEQFF.

This chain connects TRBV19 to TRBJ1-3; no clear D gene. This CDR3 is 14 amino acids long. Germline-derived CDR1 and CDR2 are LNHDA and SQIVND (reference sequence). V lost 7 bases and J 7 bases, leaving 17 bases between the germline ends. The CDR3 loop reads CASIDVVKWNTIYF. CDR3 in DNA: TGTGCCAGTATTGACGTCGTGAAATGGAACACCATATATTTT.

A single count supports this clone. The V gene is TRBV11-3, the J gene TRBJ2-1; D call uncertain. CDR3 length: 14 amino acids. Per germline, CDR1 SGHNT and CDR2 YENEEA. V was trimmed by 7 bases and J by 4 bases, leaving 14 bases between them. CDR3: CASTRAEFYNEQFF. CDR3 DNA: TGTGCCAGCACTAGGGCAGAATTTTACAATGAGCAGTTCTTC.

The CDR3 DNA is TGCGCCAGCAGCTTCCGGGGCCATAGCACAGATACGCAGTATTTT. Protein product: CASSFRGHSTDTQYF. The chain carries TRBV5-1 and TRBJ2-3; the D call may be TRBD1 or TRBD2 (5 bases each). This CDR3 contains 15 residues. Per the germline V gene, CDR1 is SGHRS and CDR2 is YFSETQ. The V end was cut by 2 bases, the J end by 0 bases, with 10 bases between.

This sequence joins TRBV7-9 and TRBJ1-1; 12 nucleotides match TRBD1. This CDR3 comprises 15 residues. Germline V gene sequence: CDR1 SEHNR, CDR2 FQNEAQ (reference sequence). V lost 5 bases, J lost 6 bases, and 7 bases stayed unmatched. The CDR3 loop is CASSPGQGAIAEAFF. DNA of the CDR3: TGTGCCAGCAGCCCGGGACAGGGGGCTATAGCTGAAGCTTTCTTT. The full variable domain, with the rest looked up from reference TRBV7-9 and TRBJ1-1, is DTGVSQNPRHKITKRGQNVTFRCDPISEHNRLYWYRQTLGQGPEFLTYFQNEAQLEKSRLLSDRFSAERPKGSFSTLEIQRTEQGDSAMYLCASSPGQGAIAEAFFGQGTRLTVV.

The V and J genes are TRBV15 and TRBJ2-7, with D possibly TRBD1 on 6 matching bases. The CDR3 spans 15 residues. CDR1 is LNHNV, CDR2 YYDKDF, per germline (reference sequence). Trimming pared 0 bases from V and 6 bases from J, leaving 15 bases between. The CDR3 is CATSRDSYSDSEQYF. CDR3 DNA: TGTGCCACCAGCAGAGATAGCTATTCGGACAGCGAGCAGTACTTC.